The clone carrying this TCR beta chain came up once. Its antigen is unidentified. This entry is derived from a study of cytomegalovirus exposure and HLA in healthy donors. The CDR3 totals 15 residues. J lost 5 bases, V lost 4 bases, and 8 bases had no gene match. CDR1 and CDR2 from the germline V gene are MNHNS and SASEGT. The PCR contained 60 Vbeta and 13 Jbeta primers. The protocol was immunoSEQ multiplex PCR, while the TCRdb copy is restricted to in-frame clones and leaves out a portion. The sample consists of 180,000 or so clones, 86% of them appearing once. General observations from the study: Later analysis showed most CMV-associated TCR beta chains appearing HLA-restricted.

Donors counted as nominally healthy when sampled, yet unrecorded immune exposures were likely. This TCR was recovered from a woman in her twenties or thirties in good health and CMV-seronegative. The V gene is TRBV6-1, the J gene TRBJ2-3; TRBD2 matches at 8 bases. Sequencing was done on a sample of PBMCs. CDR3: CASSVWRGAGDTQYF. The CDR3 DNA is TGTGCCAGCAGTGTCTGGCGGGGGGCGGGAGATACGCAGTATTTT.